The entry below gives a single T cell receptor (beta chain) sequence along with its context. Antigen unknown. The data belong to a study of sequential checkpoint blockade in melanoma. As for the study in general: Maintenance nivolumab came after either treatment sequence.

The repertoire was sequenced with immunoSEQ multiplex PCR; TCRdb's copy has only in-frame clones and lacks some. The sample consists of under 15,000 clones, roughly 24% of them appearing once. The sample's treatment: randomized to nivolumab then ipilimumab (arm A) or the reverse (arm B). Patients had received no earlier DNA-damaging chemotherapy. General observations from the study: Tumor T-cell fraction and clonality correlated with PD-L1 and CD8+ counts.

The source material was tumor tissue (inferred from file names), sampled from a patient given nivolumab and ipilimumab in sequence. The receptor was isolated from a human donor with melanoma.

The CDR3 coding sequence is TGTGCCAGTAGGCTCCGGGACACTTTGTCCTACGAGCAGTACTTC. Translation: CASRLRDTLSYEQYF. The chain is built from TRBV19 and TRBJ2-7; the D gene is possibly TRBD1 (6 bases). V was pared by 6 bases and J by 1 base, with 16 bases between. In germline, CDR1 is LNHDA, CDR2 SQIVND (reference sequence). This CDR3 comprises 15 residues.